This entry is about one T cell receptor (beta chain). The antigen remains undetermined. The entry originates in a study of beta chain features in type 1 diabetes. Study-wide points: Patients and controls would be equally affected if PCR favored shorter templates. Across all four CD4+ subsets, people with type 1 diabetes showed modestly shorter TCRB CDR3s.

Of the isolated RNA, all was reverse transcribed, and so the sequenced material was expressed TCRB transcripts. This table comes from immunoSEQ multiplex PCR, and its TCRdb copy is limited to in-frame clones, with some not included. The sample lists some 240,000 clones; approximately 16% were seen once. Markers CD45RO/CCR7/CD25/CD127/CD95/CD27 served to sort CD4+ naive, central memory, regulatory and stem cell-like memory cells. The CDR3 has 12 amino acids. Germline V gives CDR1 SQVTM, CDR2 ANQGSEA. V was clipped by 3 bases and J by 10 bases, with 15 bases between them. The material sequenced was naive CD4+ T cells from blood. The chain employs TRBV29-1 and TRBJ1-1; the D gene is possibly TRBD1 (6 bases). The sequence derives from a man between 25 and 39 years old with type 1 diabetes. The CDR3 region has the DNA TGCAGCGTTGAGGGGGGGCAAGTGCTAGCTTTCTTT. Translated: CSVEGGQVLAFF.